The T cell receptor (beta chain) described here comes from a study of beta chain features in type 1 diabetes. The V and J ends lost 5 bases and 2 bases respectively, with 9 bases between them. The germline V gene encodes CDR1 ENHRY and CDR2 SYGVKD. The CDR3 runs to 14 residues. This clone was observed a handful of times. Since all of the isolated RNA was reverse transcribed, expressed TCRB transcripts were what got sequenced. Millions of reads was the average for naive, central memory and regulatory T cell samples. The repertoire was sequenced with immunoSEQ multiplex PCR; TCRdb's copy has only in-frame clones and lacks some. This table has roughly 140,000 clones, around 10% appearing once.

The TCR sequence derives from a man aged 18 to 29 in good health. The specimen was central memory CD4+ T cells from blood. The chain has TRBV10-3 and TRBJ2-2; D remains ambiguous. Here the CDR3 DNA reads TGTGCCATCAGTAGCCTCCGAAACACCGGGGAGCTGTTTTTT. This encodes CAISSLRNTGELFF.